This TCR beta chain was recovered during a study of blood T cell repertoires in COVID-19. Study-wide context: COVID-19 samples, acute and convalescent, were from the United States, Italy and Spain.

Assignments of participants to cohorts depended upon their own reported clinical history. The method was immunoSEQ multiplex PCR; TCRdb's version includes in-frame clones alone and lacks a portion of them. This table holds roughly 200,000 clones, over 80% found once. J was trimmed by 4 bases and V by 4 bases; bases with no gene match: 2. Germline CDR1 is LGHNT and CDR2 is FRNRAP. The CDR3 totals 13 residues. The receptor's source is a man aged 18-30 years with acute COVID-19. The V call is TRBV12-5, the J call TRBJ2-3; 7 bases match TRBD2. Sequencing input: PBMCs or T cells enriched from blood (not recorded which). The DNA for the CDR3 is TGTGCTAGTGGTTGGAGCGGGGCAGATACGCAGTATTTT. Its protein is CASGWSGADTQYF.